A selection of T cell receptor beta chains follows, all from one sample in a study of shared clonotypes between healthy human individuals. Repertoires were generated with immunoSEQ multiplex PCR, while TCRdb's copy carries only in-frame clones and drops some. The profile shows hundreds of thousands of clones, about 80% of them singletons. The sample taken for sequencing was memory CD4+ T cells sorted from blood. The receptors originated from a woman aged 30 to 39 in good health. Both conserved end residues are part of each CDR3. D genes are given only for firm matches. Clone size is shown for a subset of rows, as once, few, many or a class of expanded clone.

j_gene | d_gene | abundance | v_gene | CDR3nt | CDR3aa
TRBJ2-7 | TRBD1 | . | TRBV6-5 | TGTGCCAGCAAAAGGGACAGGGGGAGTTCATACGAGCAGTACTTC | CASKRDRGSSYEQYF
TRBJ1-5 | . | . | TRBV30 | TGTGCCTGGAGTGTAAGGGGAATCAATCAGCCCCAGCATTTT | CAWSVRGINQPQHF
TRBJ2-7 | TRBD2 | . | TRBV5-1 | TGCGCCAGCAGCTTGTGGGGGACTAGCGGGAAGCAGCAGTACTTC | CASSLWGTSGKQQYF
TRBJ2-1 | . | . | TRBV21-1 | TGTGCCAGCAGCAAAGCTATGCTGGGACTAGCGGGAGGGCCTCTCTCCTACAATGAGCAGTTCTTC | CASSKAMLGLAGGPLSYNEQFF
TRBJ2-3 | . | . | TRBV5-1 | TGCGCCAGCAGCTTGGGACGGACCACAGATACGCAGTATTTT | CASSLGRTTDTQYF
TRBJ1-5 | . | . | TRBV6-4 | TGTGCCAGCAGTCAAGAAGGGTTGGGTCAGCCCCAGCATTTT | CASSQEGLGQPQHF
TRBJ2-7 | TRBD1 | . | TRBV29-1 | TGCAGCGTTGTCGAACAGGGGTACGAGCAGTACTTC | CSVVEQGYEQYF
TRBJ2-3 | . | . | TRBV7-9 | TGTGCCAGCAGCTGGGTTTCAGATACGCAGTATTTT | CASSWVSDTQYF
TRBJ2-2 | . | . | TRBV7-3 | TGTGCCAGCAGCTTAACATTTCGCGGGATCGGGGAGCTGTTTTTT | CASSLTFRGIGELFF
TRBJ2-1 | TRBD2 | . | TRBV5-1 | TGCGCCAGCGGATCTAGCGGGAGTGGTAATGAGCAGTTCTTC | CASGSSGSGNEQFF
TRBJ1-1 | . | . | TRBV2 | TGTGCCAGCAGTGCACAGGAGGGCACTGAAGCTTTCTTT | CASSAQEGTEAFF
TRBJ1-2 | . | . | TRBV19 | TGTGCCAGTAGTCTTGCTACCGTCTATGGCTACACCTTC | CASSLATVYGYTF
TRBJ2-7 | . | few | TRBV18 | TGTGCCAGCTCACCCGAGAGATTCGAGCAGTACTTC | CASSPERFEQYF
TRBJ2-7 | . | . | TRBV25-1 | TGTGCCAGCAGTGAATCTGGCGCGAGCTCCTACGAGCAGTACTTC | CASSESGASSYEQYF
TRBJ1-2 | . | . | TRBV19 | TGTGCCAGTAGATCGCCAGGGAGAGTTGGCTACACCTTC | CASRSPGRVGYTF
TRBJ2-1 | TRBD2 | . | TRBV6-5 | TGTGCCAGCAGTGTCGGCGGGAGAACCGGGAATGAGCAGTTCTTC | CASSVGGRTGNEQFF
TRBJ2-7 | TRBD2 | . | TRBV28 | TGTGCCAGCAGTCTAGCTCGGGAGGGTTCAGGCGAGCAGTACTTC | CASSLAREGSGEQYF
TRBJ2-2 | TRBD2 | . | TRBV2 | TGTGCCAGCAGAAAACGCACCGGGACTAGCGGGAACACCGGGGAGCTGTTTTTT | CASRKRTGTSGNTGELFF
TRBJ2-1 | . | . | TRBV1 | TGCACCACCAACTTGACCGGGACTAGCGGTAGGTCCAATGAGCAGTTCTTC | CTTNLTGTSGRSNEQFF
TRBJ1-1 | . | . | TRBV9 | TGTGCCAGCAGCGGCCAACAGGGAATGACTGAAGCTTTCTTT | CASSGQQGMTEAFF